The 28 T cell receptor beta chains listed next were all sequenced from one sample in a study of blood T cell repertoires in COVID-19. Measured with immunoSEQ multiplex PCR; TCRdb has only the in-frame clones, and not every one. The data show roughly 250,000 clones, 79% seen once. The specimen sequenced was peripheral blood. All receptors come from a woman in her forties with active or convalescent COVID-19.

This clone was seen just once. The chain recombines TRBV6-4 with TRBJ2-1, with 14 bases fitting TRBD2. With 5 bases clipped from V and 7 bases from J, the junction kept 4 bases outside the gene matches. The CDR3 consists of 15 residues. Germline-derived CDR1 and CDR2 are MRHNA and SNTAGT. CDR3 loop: CASSPGTSGGNEQFF. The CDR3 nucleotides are TGTGCCAGCAGTCCCGGGACTAGCGGGGGAAATGAGCAGTTCTTC.

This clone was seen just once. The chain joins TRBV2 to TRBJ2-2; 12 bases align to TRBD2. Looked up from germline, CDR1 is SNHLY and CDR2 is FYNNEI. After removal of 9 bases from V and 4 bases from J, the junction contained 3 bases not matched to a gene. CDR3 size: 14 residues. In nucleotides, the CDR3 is TGTGCCAGGGGACTAGCGGGCGTCACCGGGGAGCTGTTTTTT. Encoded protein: CARGLAGVTGELFF.

CDR3 region: CASNGQYNQPQHF. In DNA form, the CDR3 reads TGTGCCAGCAACGGACAGTACAATCAGCCCCAGCATTTT. V gene TRBV6-5 combines with J gene TRBJ1-5, with a possible D match to TRBD1 (6 bases). Between the trimmed V and J ends, which lost 7 bases and 3 bases, there was a span of 10 bases. The CDR3 is 13 amino acids. CDR1 MNHEY and CDR2 SVGAGI come from the germline V gene.

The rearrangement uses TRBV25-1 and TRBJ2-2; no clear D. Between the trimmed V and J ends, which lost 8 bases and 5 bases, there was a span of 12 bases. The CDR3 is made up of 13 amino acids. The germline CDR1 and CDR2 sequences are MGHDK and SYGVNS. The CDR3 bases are TGTGCCAGCTCTGAAGCAGGTACCGGGGAGCTGTTTTTT. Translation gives CASSEAGTGELFF.

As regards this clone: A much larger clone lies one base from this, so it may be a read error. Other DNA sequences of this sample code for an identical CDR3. The CDR3 is CASSLAGDTEAFF. CDR3 nucleotides: TGTGCCAGCAGCTTAGCAGGGGACACTGAAGCTTTCTTT. This sequence joins TRBV5-4 and TRBJ1-1; perhaps TRBD1 as D (6 bases). Germline values: CDR1 SGHNT, CDR2 YYREEE (reference sequence). The CDR3 sequence is 13 residues long. Trimming cost V 2 bases and J 3 bases, with 8 bases left between them.

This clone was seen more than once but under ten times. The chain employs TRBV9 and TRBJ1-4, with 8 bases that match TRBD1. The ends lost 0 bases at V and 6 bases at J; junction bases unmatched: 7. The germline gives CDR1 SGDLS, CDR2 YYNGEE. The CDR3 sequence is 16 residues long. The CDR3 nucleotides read TGTGCCAGCAGCGTAGGGCGAGGGACAGGAGATGAAAAACTGTTTTTT. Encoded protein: CASSVGRGTGDEKLFF.

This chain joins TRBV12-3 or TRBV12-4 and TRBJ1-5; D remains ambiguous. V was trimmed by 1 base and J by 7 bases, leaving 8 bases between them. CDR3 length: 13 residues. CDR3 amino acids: CASSLGAAQPQHF. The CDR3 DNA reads TGTGCCAGCAGTTTAGGGGCCGCGCAGCCCCAGCATTTT.

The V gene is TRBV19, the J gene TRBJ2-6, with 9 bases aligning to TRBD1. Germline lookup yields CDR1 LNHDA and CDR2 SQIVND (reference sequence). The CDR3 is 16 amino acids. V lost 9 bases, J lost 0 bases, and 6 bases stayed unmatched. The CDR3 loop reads CASFDRGYSGANVLTF. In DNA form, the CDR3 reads TGTGCCAGCTTCGACAGGGGGTACTCTGGGGCCAACGTCCTGACTTTC.

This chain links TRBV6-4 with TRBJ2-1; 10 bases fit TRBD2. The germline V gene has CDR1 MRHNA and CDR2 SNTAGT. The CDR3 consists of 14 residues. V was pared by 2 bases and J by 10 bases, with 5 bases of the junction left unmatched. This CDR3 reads CASSDQRGGSEQFF. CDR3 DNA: TGTGCCAGCAGTGACCAGCGGGGGGGTAGCGAGCAGTTCTTC.

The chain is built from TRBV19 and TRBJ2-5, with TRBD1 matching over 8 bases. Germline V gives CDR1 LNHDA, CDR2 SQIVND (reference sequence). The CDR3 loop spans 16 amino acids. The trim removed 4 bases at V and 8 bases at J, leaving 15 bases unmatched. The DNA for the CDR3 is TGTGCCAGTAGTAGCAACCAGGGGGCATCCAAGAGAACCCAGTACTTC. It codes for CASSSNQGASKRTQYF.

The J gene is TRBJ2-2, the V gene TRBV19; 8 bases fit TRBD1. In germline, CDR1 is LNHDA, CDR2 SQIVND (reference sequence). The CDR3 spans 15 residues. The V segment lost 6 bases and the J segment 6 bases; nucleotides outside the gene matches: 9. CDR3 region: CASRTGVSSSGELFF. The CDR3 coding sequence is TGTGCCAGTAGGACAGGGGTTAGTTCGTCCGGGGAGCTGTTTTTT.

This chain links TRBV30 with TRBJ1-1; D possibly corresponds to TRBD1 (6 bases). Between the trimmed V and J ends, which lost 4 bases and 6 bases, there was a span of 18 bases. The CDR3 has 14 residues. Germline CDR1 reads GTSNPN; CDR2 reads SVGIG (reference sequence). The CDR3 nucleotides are TGTGCCTGGACCGGACAGCGCCTGAGGGCTGAAGCTTTCTTT. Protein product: CAWTGQRLRAEAFF.

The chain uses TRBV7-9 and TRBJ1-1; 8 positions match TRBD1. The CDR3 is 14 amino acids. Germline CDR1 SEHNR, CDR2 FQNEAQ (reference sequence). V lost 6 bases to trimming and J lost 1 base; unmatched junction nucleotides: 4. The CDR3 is CASSQGASNTEAFF. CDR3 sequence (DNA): TGTGCCAGCAGTCAGGGGGCTTCGAACACTGAAGCTTTCTTT.

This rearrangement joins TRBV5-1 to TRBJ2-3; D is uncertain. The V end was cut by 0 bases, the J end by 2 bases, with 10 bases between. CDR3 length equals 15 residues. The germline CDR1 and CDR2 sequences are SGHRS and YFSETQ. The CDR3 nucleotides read TGCGCCAGCAGCTTGGACAGCTTGTACACAGATACGCAGTATTTT. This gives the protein CASSLDSLYTDTQYF.

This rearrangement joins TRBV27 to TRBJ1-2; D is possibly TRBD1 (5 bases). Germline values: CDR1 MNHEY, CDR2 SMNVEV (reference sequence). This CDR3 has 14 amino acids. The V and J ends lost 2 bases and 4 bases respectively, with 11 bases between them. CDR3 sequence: CASSLQGGSYGYTF. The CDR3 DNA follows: TGTGCCAGCAGTTTACAGGGAGGCAGCTATGGCTACACCTTC.

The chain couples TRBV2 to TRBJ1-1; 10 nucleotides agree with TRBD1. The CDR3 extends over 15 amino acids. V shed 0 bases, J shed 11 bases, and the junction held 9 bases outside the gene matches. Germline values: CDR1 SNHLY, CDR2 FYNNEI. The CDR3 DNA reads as TGTGCCAGCAGTGAAGCGCTTCGGGGACAGGGGCCTGCTTTCTTT. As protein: CASSEALRGQGPAFF.

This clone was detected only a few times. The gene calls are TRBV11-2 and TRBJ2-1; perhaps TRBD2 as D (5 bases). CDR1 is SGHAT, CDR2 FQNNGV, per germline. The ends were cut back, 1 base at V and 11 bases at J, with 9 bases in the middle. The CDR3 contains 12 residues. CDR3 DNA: TGTGCCAGCAGCTTAGGTGGGGAGAAGCAGTTCTTC. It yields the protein CASSLGGEKQFF.

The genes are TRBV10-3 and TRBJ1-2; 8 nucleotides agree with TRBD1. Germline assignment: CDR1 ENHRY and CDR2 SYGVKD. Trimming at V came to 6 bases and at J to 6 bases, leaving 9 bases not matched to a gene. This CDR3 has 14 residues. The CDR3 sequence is CAISYRGGTNGYTF. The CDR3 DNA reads TGTGCCATCAGCTACAGGGGGGGAACTAATGGCTACACCTTC.

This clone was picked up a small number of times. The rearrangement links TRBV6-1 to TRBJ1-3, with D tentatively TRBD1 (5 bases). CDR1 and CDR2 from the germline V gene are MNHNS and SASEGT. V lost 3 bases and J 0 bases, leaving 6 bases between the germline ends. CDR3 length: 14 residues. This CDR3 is CASSETVSGNTIYF. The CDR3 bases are TGTGCCAGCAGTGAGACAGTCTCTGGAAACACCATATATTTT.

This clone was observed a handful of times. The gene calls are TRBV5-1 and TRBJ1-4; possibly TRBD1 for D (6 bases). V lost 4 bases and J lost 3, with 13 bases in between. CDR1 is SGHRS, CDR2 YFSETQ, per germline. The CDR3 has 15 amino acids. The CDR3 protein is CASSVGQLANEKLFF. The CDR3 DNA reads TGCGCCAGCAGCGTGGGACAACTGGCTAATGAAAAACTGTTTTTT.

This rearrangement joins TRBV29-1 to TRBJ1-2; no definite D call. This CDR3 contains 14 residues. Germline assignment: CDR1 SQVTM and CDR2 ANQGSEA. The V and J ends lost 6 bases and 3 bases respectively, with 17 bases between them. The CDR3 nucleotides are TGCAGCGTATCGTACGGCCAGGATCACTATGGCTACACCTTC. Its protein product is CSVSYGQDHYGYTF.

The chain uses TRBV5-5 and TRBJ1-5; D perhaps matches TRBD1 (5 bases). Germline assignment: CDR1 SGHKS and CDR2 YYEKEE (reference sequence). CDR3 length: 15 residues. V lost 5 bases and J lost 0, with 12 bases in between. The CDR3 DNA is TGTGCCAGCAGTCGGGGGGGTGTTAGCAATCAGCCCCAGCATTTT. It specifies CASSRGGVSNQPQHF.

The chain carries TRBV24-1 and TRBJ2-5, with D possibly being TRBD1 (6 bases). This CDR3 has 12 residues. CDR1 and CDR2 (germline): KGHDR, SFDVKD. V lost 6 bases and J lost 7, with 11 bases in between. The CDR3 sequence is CATSPQGRTQYF. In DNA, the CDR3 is TGTGCCACCAGTCCGCAGGGGAGGACCCAGTACTTC.

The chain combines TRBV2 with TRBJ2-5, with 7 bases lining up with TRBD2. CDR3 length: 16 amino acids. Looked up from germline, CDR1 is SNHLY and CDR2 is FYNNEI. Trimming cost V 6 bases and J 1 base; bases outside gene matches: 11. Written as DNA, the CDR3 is TGTGCCAGCAGCCCCACCGGATTAGCGGGCCAAGAGACCCAGTACTTC. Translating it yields CASSPTGLAGQETQYF.

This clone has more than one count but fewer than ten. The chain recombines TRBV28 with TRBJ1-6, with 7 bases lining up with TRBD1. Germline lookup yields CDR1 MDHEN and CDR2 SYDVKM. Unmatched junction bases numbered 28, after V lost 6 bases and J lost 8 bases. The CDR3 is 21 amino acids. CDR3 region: CASRVPTIPGQIPPLHSPLHF. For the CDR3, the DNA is TGTGCCAGCAGGGTGCCTACTATACCGGGACAGATTCCTCCCTTACATTCACCCCTCCACTTT.

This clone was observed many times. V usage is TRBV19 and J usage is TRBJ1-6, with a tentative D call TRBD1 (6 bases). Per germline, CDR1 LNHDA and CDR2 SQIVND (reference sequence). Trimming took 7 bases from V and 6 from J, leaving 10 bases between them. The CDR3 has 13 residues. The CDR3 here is CASTRGPNSPLHF. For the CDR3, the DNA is TGTGCCAGTACCAGGGGCCCTAATTCACCCCTCCACTTT.

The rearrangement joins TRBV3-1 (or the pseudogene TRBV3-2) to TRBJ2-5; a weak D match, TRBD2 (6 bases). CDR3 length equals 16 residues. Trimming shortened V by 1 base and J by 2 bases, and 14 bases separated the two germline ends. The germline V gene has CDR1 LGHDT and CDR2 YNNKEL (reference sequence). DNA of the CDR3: TGTGCCAGCAGCCAAGCGCGGGGAAATACACAAGAGACCCAGTACTTC. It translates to CASSQARGNTQETQYF.

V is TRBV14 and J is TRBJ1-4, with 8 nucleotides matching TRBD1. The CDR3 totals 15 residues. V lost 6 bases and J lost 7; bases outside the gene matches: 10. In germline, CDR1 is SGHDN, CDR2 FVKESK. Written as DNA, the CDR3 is TGTGCCAGCAGTCAGGGGGCGACCCCAGGTGAAAAACTGTTTTTT. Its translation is CASSQGATPGEKLFF.